This T cell receptor beta chain came from a study of T cell repertoires in cytomegalovirus infection (dated by TCRdb to about 2019). About the study as a whole: Peptide stimulations targeted recently identified HLA-C-restricted CMV epitopes, whose presentation resists viral immunomodulation, together with well-studied HLA-B-restricted epitopes. Donor HLA type was relevant to the analysis, as public TCR beta signatures indicated carriage of CMV infection together with the matching HLA type.

Taken with the paper, the label for treatment or condition translates to: in vitro stimulation with specific CMV peptide epitopes to enrich CMV-specific T cells. Reading the germline V gene gives CDR1 MDHEN and CDR2 SYDVKM. V is clipped by 3 bases and J by 5 bases, and the sequence between their germline boundaries is 10 bases long. Inclusive of the bounding cysteine and phenylalanine, the CDR3 is 14 residues long. Left in the record is the CDR3 DNA by itself, 42 bases read in frame from the first base. These reads were obtained on an Illumina HiSeq 1500. The raw public data were reprocessed by TCRdb itself: fastp quality trimming at Q25, MiXCR clonotype calling, in-frame beta chains only. A single entry per CDR3 protein holds the most common genes and DNA from its merged rows. The sample contains roughly 920,000 distinct CDR3 sequences, 31% of them found a single time. Jointly, the top ten make up roughly 13% of the sample.

For this clonotype: Its specific antigen is unknown. Base qualities are not recorded, but no much larger clone differs from it by a single base.

Beyond this particular receptor, the publication reports: Cumulative frequency of public TCR beta family members discriminated carriers of CMV infection plus the relevant HLA type in this cohort and an independent 352-donor cohort. The ex vivo response was dominated by HLA-C-restricted CMV-specific TCR beta clonotypes, which also provided the single most frequent clonotype in two of eight donors.

The source of this sequence is a human donor in good health (CMV status not recorded). Some clones in this sample may be carry-over from other donors' samples. The specimen comprised cultured CD8+ T cells from PBMCs, sampled from culture after CMV antigen stimulation. The V and J genes are TRBV28 and TRBJ2-2; the D gene lacks a confident call. CDR3 protein: CASSFSLGTGELFF. Read as DNA, the sequence is TGTGCCAGCAGTTTCTCCCTTGGGACCGGGGAGCTGTTTTTT.